The clone carrying this T cell receptor beta chain rates as medium-sized. Antigen specificity is unknown. This beta chain represents an off-target read in a library built for alpha chains; its size is of limited meaning. Germline values: CDR1 LGHDT, CDR2 YNNKEL (reference sequence). Trimming shortened V by 1 base and J by 5 bases, and 11 bases separated the two germline ends. This CDR3 contains 14 residues. Regarding time point: sample taken at primary tumor resection. About 73 TRACERx patients with early, untreated non-small cell lung cancer donated samples. This entry belongs to a study of spatial heterogeneity in lung cancer. Study details: Tumor regions showed TCR transcript counts that correlated strongly with a T cell module score from matched bulk RNA-seq. In raw reads, more than 8.5 appearances on average were recorded for each unique TCR and UMI combination.

General study findings and limits: Tracking of tumor mutation counts was seen in expanded intratumoral alpha and beta TCR counts.

Unique molecular identifiers, one per molecule, were present on every TCR cDNA molecule. TCRdb recomputed calls from the 5' RACE reads with MiXCR, one row per CDR3 protein. The sample yields some 5,900 distinct CDR3 sequences, roughly 8.2% seen once. This TCR was sampled from a female donor with early-stage non-small cell lung cancer. The V and J genes are TRBV3-1 and TRBJ2-5; D may be TRBD1 or TRBD2 (6 bases each). The specimen comprised lung tumor tissue, sampled at surgery. The CDR3 nucleotides are TGTGCCAGCAGCCAAGTGGGGGGCAAGGAGACCCAGTACTTC. Amino acids: CASSQVGGKETQYF.